These 12 T cell receptor beta chains were all obtained from the same sample, sequenced in a study of control samples from healthy donors and cancer patients. The table came from immunoSEQ multiplex PCR; TCRdb's copy has only in-frame clones and leaves some out. This sample has about 80,000 clones, with around 92% found just once. Material: blood. These receptors were obtained from a man aged 45-60 years in good health.

The chain couples TRBV6-1 to TRBJ1-3, with D unclear. V dropped 2 bases and J dropped 4 bases, with 9 bases sitting between them. Per germline, CDR1 MNHNS and CDR2 SASEGT. This CDR3 region has 14 residues. For the CDR3, the DNA is TGTGCCAGCAGTGAAAACTTCTCCGGAAACACCATATATTTT. This sequence encodes CASSENFSGNTIYF.

The table lists this clone with a few counts. The rearrangement joins TRBV6-2 or TRBV6-3 to TRBJ2-2, with TRBD1 identical over 12 bases. The CDR3 is made up of 18 amino acids. Germline V gives CDR1 MNHEY, CDR2 SVGEGT. Trimming at V came to 6 bases and at J to 7 bases, leaving 15 bases not matched to a gene. CDR3 nucleotides: TGTGCCAGCAGCCCCAGGGGGACAGGGGGCACAACAGGCGGGGAGCTGTTTTTT. It codes for CASSPRGTGGTTGGELFF.

This chain connects TRBV9 to TRBJ2-7; D is uncertain. The CDR3 runs to 13 residues. V dropped 3 bases and J dropped 0 bases, with 7 bases sitting between them. The germline V gene has CDR1 SGDLS and CDR2 YYNGEE. For the CDR3, the DNA is TGTGCCAGCAGCGCTGGGTTCTCCTACGAGCAGTACTTC. Amino acids: CASSAGFSYEQYF.

This clone was detected only once. The V call is TRBV18, the J call TRBJ1-6; D call uncertain. The ends were cut back, 1 base at V and 6 bases at J, with 10 bases in the middle. The CDR3 is 15 amino acids. Germline V gene data show CDR1 as KGHSH and CDR2 as LQKENI. CDR3 loop: CASSPLRGSNSPLHF. DNA for the CDR3: TGTGCCAGCTCACCACTGCGGGGTAGTAATTCACCCCTCCACTTT.

This chain joins TRBV25-1 and TRBJ2-2; D gene ambiguous. CDR3 size: 13 residues. The germline CDR1 and CDR2 sequences are MGHDK and SYGVNS. The germline V and J ends were trimmed by 3 bases and 1 base, with 3 bases remaining between them. In nucleotides, the CDR3 is TGTGCCAGCAGTGACCTGAACACCGGGGAGCTGTTTTTT. Encoded protein: CASSDLNTGELFF.

The chain uses TRBV25-1 and TRBJ1-1; D is undetermined. The germline V and J ends were trimmed by 5 bases and 0 bases, with 10 bases remaining between them. Germline V gene data show CDR1 as MGHDK and CDR2 as SYGVNS. The CDR3 totals 14 residues. The CDR3 DNA follows: TGTGCCAGCAGTATTAAGGGAGTGAACACTGAAGCTTTCTTT. Translating it yields CASSIKGVNTEAFF.

The chain couples TRBV19 to TRBJ1-2; a possible D gene is TRBD1 (5 bases). The CDR3 loop spans 12 amino acids. Germline V gene data show CDR1 as LNHDA and CDR2 as SQIVND (reference sequence). V was shortened by 1 base and J by 6 bases, with 6 bases between the two germline ends. The DNA for the CDR3 is TGTGCCAGTAGTATAGGGGGGGATGGCTACACCTTC. Amino acids: CASSIGGDGYTF.

The chain carries TRBV30 and TRBJ1-6; D is ambiguous. CDR1 and CDR2 from the germline V gene are GTSNPN and SVGIG (reference sequence). The CDR3 consists of 12 residues. Between the trimmed V and J ends, which lost 3 bases and 8 bases, there was a span of 8 bases. The CDR3 nucleotides read TGTGCCTGGAGGGTCATTGATTCACCCCTCCACTTT. Its translation: CAWRVIDSPLHF.

This clone appeared a single time. CDR3 loop: CASSQVRQSYGYTF. The CDR3 DNA reads TGTGCCAGCAGCCAAGTGCGCCAGAGCTATGGCTACACCTTC. The chain employs TRBV14 and TRBJ1-2; D gene uncertain. The germline V gene has CDR1 SGHDN and CDR2 FVKESK. Trimming took off 1 base at V and 4 bases at J, with 10 bases between the two ends. The CDR3 covers 14 residues. The full variable domain, with the rest looked up from reference TRBV14 and TRBJ1-2, is EAGVTQFPSHSVIEKGQTVTLRCDPISGHDNLYWYRRVMGKEIKFLLHFVKESKQDESGMPNNRFLAERTGGTYSTLKVQPAELEDSGVYFCASSQVRQSYGYTFGSGTRLTVV.

V and J are TRBV9 and TRBJ1-5; maybe TRBD1 (6 bases). CDR1 is SGDLS and CDR2 is YYNGEE in the germline V gene. This CDR3 has 15 amino acids. Trimming took 0 bases from V and 6 from J, leaving 13 bases between them. This CDR3 reads CASSVDQGQGQPQHF. The CDR3, as DNA: TGTGCCAGCAGCGTAGACCAGGGGCAGGGTCAGCCCCAGCATTTT.

V usage is TRBV11-2 and J usage is TRBJ1-4; D is perhaps TRBD1 (6 bases). V was clipped by 4 bases and J by 7 bases, with 25 bases between them. The CDR3 has 18 residues. Looked up from germline, CDR1 is SGHAT and CDR2 is FQNNGV. The CDR3 is CASSSLPTWTEVSEKLFF. Written as DNA, the CDR3 is TGTGCCAGCAGCTCCCTGCCAACATGGACAGAAGTGAGTGAAAAACTGTTTTTT. Variable domain in full (rest from reference TRBV11-2 and TRBJ1-4): EAGVAQSPRYKIIEKRQSVAFWCNPISGHATLYWYQQILGQGPKLLIQFQNNGVVDDSQLPKDRFSAERLKGVDSTLKIQPAKLEDSAVYLCASSSLPTWTEVSEKLFFGSGTQLSVL.

The chain joins TRBV30 to TRBJ1-2; TRBD1 matches 7 bases. The germline V gene encodes CDR1 GTSNPN and CDR2 SVGIG (reference sequence). J gave up 13 bases and V 3 bases, and 23 bases lay outside the gene matches. The CDR3 is 16 residues long. The CDR3 is CAWRAVRDSGLRSPTF. The CDR3, as DNA: TGTGCCTGGAGGGCCGTCCGGGACAGTGGGTTAAGGAGCCCCACCTTC.